This T cell receptor (beta chain) was sequenced during a study of T cells in pancreatic ductal adenocarcinoma. The selected patients with pancreatic ductal adenocarcinoma had surgery but no neoadjuvant therapy. Assay used: immunoSEQ multiplex PCR; TCRdb lists only in-frame clones, some missing. The sample lists 7,500 to 9,000 clones, under 90% occurring once. CDR3 length equals 17 residues. Germline V gene sequence: CDR1 MNHEY, CDR2 SMNVEV (reference sequence). V shed 7 bases and J 5 bases; nucleotides not matched to a gene: 16. This receptor was identified in a human donor with pancreatic ductal adenocarcinoma. Source material: PBMCs. V usage is TRBV27 and J usage is TRBJ2-5; TRBD2 agrees at 10 bases. The CDR3 region has the DNA TGTGCCAGCAATCGTCTTAGCGGGAGGCTAAATGGGGAGACCCAGTACTTC. This codes for CASNRLSGRLNGETQYF.